The TCR beta chain under discussion was sequenced for a study of PD-1 blockade in classical Hodgkin lymphoma. Generated by immunoSEQ multiplex PCR, the TCRdb table keeps only in-frame clones and is missing some. The table has tens of thousands of clones, approximately 70% seen once. The time point was: cycle 4 day 1 (C4D1), after 6 weeks of nivolumab. All trial patients relapsed after autologous stem cell transplantation. CD4+ T cells were purified from thawed PBMCs by negative selection. Overall study results and limits: Complete responders' baseline diversity resembled that of newly diagnosed patients.

With regard to this clone: Its antigen is unidentified.

The CDR3 covers 13 residues. Germline V gene sequence: CDR1 MNHEY, CDR2 SVGAGI. Deletions cut 2 bases from V and 5 bases from J, with 9 bases between. The starting material was CD4+ T cells from blood, obtained before the fourth cycle of nivolumab. The source is a human donor with classical Hodgkin lymphoma. This chain uses TRBV6-5 with TRBJ2-5; D perhaps matches TRBD1 (6 bases). The CDR3 loop is CASSYRRGETQYF. CDR3 nucleotides: TGTGCCAGCAGTTACCGAAGGGGGGAGACCCAGTACTTC.